The rows below give T cell receptor beta chains drawn from one sample of a study of blood T cells in healthy people across ages. TCRdb re-derived calls from the 5' RACE reads in MiXCR, one entry per CDR3 protein. The data hold approximately 800,000 distinct CDR3 sequences, with roughly 50% observed a single time. Sequenced material: blood. The receptors stem from a man aged 80 or over in good health. Both conserved end residues are part of each CDR3. A D gene is named only where the DNA matches it firmly. Clone size, where shown, is once, few, many, or a class for clones that have expanded.

D,J,size,V,CDR3,DNA
TRBD1,TRBJ1-2,-,TRBV6-6,CASSYPPGQGVGYTF,TGTGCCAGCAGTTACCCACCGGGACAGGGCGTAGGCTACACCTTC
-,TRBJ2-5,-,TRBV9,CASRPLGAETQYF,TGTGCCAGCAGACCTCTGGGGGCAGAGACCCAGTACTTC
-,TRBJ2-1,-,TRBV20-1,CSARKGDPSYNEQFF,TGCAGTGCACGTAAGGGGGATCCTTCCTACAATGAGCAGTTCTTC
-,TRBJ2-1,-,TRBV5-1,CASSLEVTNNNEQFF,TGCGCCAGCAGCTTGGAGGTGACTAATAACAATGAGCAGTTCTTC
TRBD1,TRBJ2-1,-,TRBV4-2,CASSPEGAVNNEQFF,TGTGCCAGCAGCCCCGAGGGGGCAGTAAACAATGAGCAGTTCTTC
-,TRBJ2-1,-,TRBV18,CASSPIQGDNEQFF,TGTGCCAGCTCACCCATACAGGGAGACAATGAGCAGTTCTTC
-,TRBJ1-6,-,TRBV7-2,CASSSDRISPLHF,TGTGCCAGCAGCTCCGACCGAATTTCACCCCTCCACTTT
-,TRBJ1-1,many,TRBV7-2,CASSLDVRNTEAFF,TGTGCCAGCAGCTTAGACGTCAGGAACACTGAAGCTTTCTTT
-,TRBJ2-1,-,TRBV12-3/TRBV12-4,CASSPSPGGQFF,TGTGCCAGCAGTCCTTCCCCCGGGGGGCAGTTCTTC
TRBD2,TRBJ2-7,-,TRBV27,CAGSPRLAVANEQYF,TGTGCCGGCAGTCCCCGACTAGCGGTCGCCAATGAGCAGTACTTC
-,TRBJ2-7,-,TRBV5-6,CASSLGIRQGAYEQYF,TGTGCCAGCAGCTTAGGAATTCGCCAAGGGGCCTACGAGCAGTACTTC
TRBD2,TRBJ2-5,-,TRBV5-6,CASSDDYSEYRLAGERETQYF,TGTGCCAGCAGCGACGATTACAGTGAATACCGACTAGCGGGAGAACGAGAGACCCAGTACTTC
TRBD1,TRBJ1-2,once,TRBV5-1,CASSSIGTGDYVKRNYGYTF,TGCGCCAGCAGCTCGATTGGGACAGGGGACTACGTTAAGAGAAACTATGGCTACACCTTC
-,TRBJ2-1,-,TRBV5-1,CASSLGTKINNEQFF,TGCGCCAGCAGCTTGGGGACTAAGATAAACAATGAGCAGTTCTTC
-,TRBJ2-7,-,TRBV28,CASSSPEKPGREQYF,TGTGCCAGCAGCTCCCCTGAGAAACCGGGACGCGAGCAGTACTTC
TRBD2,TRBJ2-7,-,TRBV3-1,CASSQGKREAFPYF,TGTGCCAGCAGCCAAGGGAAGCGGGAGGCCTTCCCGTACTTC
TRBD2,TRBJ2-3,-,TRBV11-2,CASSSPGGRDTQYF,TGTGCCAGCAGCTCCCCGGGCGGGAGGGATACGCAGTATTTT
-,TRBJ2-1,few,TRBV7-8,CASSLVARANEQFF,TGTGCCAGCAGTTTAGTTGCCAGGGCCAATGAGCAGTTCTTC
-,TRBJ2-7,-,TRBV5-1,CASSLPGEREQYF,TGCGCCAGCAGCTTGCCCGGGGAGCGCGAGCAGTACTTC
TRBD1,TRBJ1-2,-,TRBV10-3,CAISEPGTGNYGYTF,TGTGCCATCAGTGAGCCTGGGACAGGGAACTATGGCTACACCTTC
TRBD1,TRBJ1-4,-,TRBV20-1,CSARPTGGFEKLFF,TGCAGTGCTAGACCGACAGGGGGTTTTGAAAAACTGTTTTTT
TRBD2,TRBJ2-7,-,TRBV12-3/TRBV12-4,CASANSGGVYEQYF,TGTGCCAGCGCCAATAGCGGGGGTGTCTACGAGCAGTACTTC
TRBD1,TRBJ1-1,few,TRBV29-1,CSVYRQGITTEAFF,TGCAGCGTTTACCGACAGGGGATAACAACTGAAGCTTTCTTT
TRBD1,TRBJ1-2,-,TRBV6-5,CASRSQGAHYGYTF,TGTGCCAGCAGATCTCAGGGGGCTCACTATGGCTACACCTTC
TRBD2,TRBJ2-7,-,TRBV7-9,CASGTSGTYEQYF,TGTGCCAGCGGGACTAGCGGCACCTACGAGCAGTACTTC
-,TRBJ2-7,many,TRBV7-2,CASSYRDGTYEQYF,TGTGCCAGCAGCTACCGGGACGGCACCTACGAGCAGTACTTC
TRBD1,TRBJ2-5,-,TRBV27,CASSLSRQGARETQYF,TGTGCCAGCAGTTTATCGCGACAGGGGGCTCGGGAGACCCAGTACTTC
-,TRBJ2-5,-,TRBV21-1,CASSQGRAQETQYF,TGTGCCAGCAGCCAGGGGCGGGCCCAAGAGACCCAGTACTTC
TRBD2,TRBJ2-1,-,TRBV7-2,CASSKSGGDYNEQFF,TGTGCCAGCAGCAAGAGCGGGGGGGACTACAATGAGCAGTTCTTC
-,TRBJ2-7,few,TRBV5-1,CASSRSISYEQYF,TGCGCCAGCAGCCGATCCATCTCCTACGAGCAGTACTTC
-,TRBJ1-1,few,TRBV10-2,CASKGDLSEAFF,TGCGCCAGCAAGGGTGACTTATCTGAAGCTTTCTTT
TRBD1,TRBJ1-1,-,TRBV28,CASSRGDRGRVQAFF,TGTGCCAGCAGTCGGGGAGACAGGGGGCGCGTTCAGGCTTTCTTT
-,TRBJ2-1,-,TRBV3-1,CASSTGAGYNEQFF,TGTGCCAGCAGCACCGGGGCGGGATACAATGAGCAGTTCTTC
TRBD1,TRBJ1-4,-,TRBV5-5,CASSLGTGTGGVSNEKLFF,TGTGCCAGCAGCTTGGGGACCGGGACAGGGGGCGTGTCTAATGAAAAACTGTTTTTT
-,TRBJ2-2,-,TRBV3-1,CASSQAVGAQNTGELFF,TGTGCCAGCAGCCAAGCGGTAGGGGCGCAGAACACCGGGGAGCTGTTTTTT
TRBD1,TRBJ1-1,-,TRBV5-1,CASRQQGVGTEAFF,TGCGCCAGCAGGCAACAGGGGGTAGGAACTGAAGCTTTCTTT
-,TRBJ2-1,few,TRBV20-1,CSASPVLRSSYNEQFF,TGCAGTGCTTCCCCGGTGTTGCGTTCATCCTACAATGAGCAGTTCTTC
TRBD2,TRBJ2-7,-,TRBV12-3/TRBV12-4,CASTPGRTSGRLSEQYF,TGTGCCAGCACCCCAGGTCGGACTAGCGGGAGATTGAGCGAGCAGTACTTC
-,TRBJ2-3,-,TRBV11-2,CASSLGSVRYAYF,TGTGCCAGCAGCTTAGGGTCCGTCAGATACGCGTATTTT
-,TRBJ2-1,-,TRBV29-1,CSGQGHEQFF,TGCAGCGGCCAGGGGCATGAGCAGTTCTTC
TRBD1,TRBJ1-2,-,TRBV30,CAWSGDREGYTF,TGTGCCTGGAGTGGTGACAGGGAGGGCTACACCTTC
TRBD1,TRBJ2-1,-,TRBV2,CASSEKRTGGNEQFF,TGTGCCAGCAGTGAAAAACGGACAGGGGGTAATGAGCAGTTCTTC
-,TRBJ2-3,-,TRBV2,CASSEIGTDTQYF,TGTGCCAGCAGTGAAATTGGCACAGATACGCAGTATTTT
TRBD1,TRBJ2-7,-,TRBV7-6,CASSLRTGGSPPYEQYF,TGTGCCAGCAGCCTGCGGACAGGGGGCAGTCCCCCTTACGAGCAGTACTTC